This is a list of T cell receptor beta chains from one sample in a study of Ad26.COV2.S vaccination and SARS-CoV-2 variants. Method: immunoSEQ multiplex PCR; TCRdb's copy keeps in-frame clones and lacks some. The data hold roughly 500,000 clones, with around 85% observed a single time. The input for sequencing was peripheral blood, taken in a trial of Ad26.COV2.S vaccine versus placebo. The origin of the receptors is a person between 18 and 65 years old who received the Ad26.COV2.S COVID-19 vaccine or a placebo. Each CDR3 is given with its conserved first and last residue. D genes are given only for firm matches. Clone size is not always given. Where it is, it says once, few, many or a class for expanded clones.

V gene	J gene	D gene	clone size	CDR3 DNA	CDR3 protein
TRBV7-2	TRBJ2-7	TRBD2	-	TGTGCCAGCAGCTTAGAGGGGACTAGCGGGGCCTACGAGCAGTACTTC	CASSLEGTSGAYEQYF
TRBV7-2	TRBJ1-4	-	-	TGTGCCAGCAGCTTACAGGGAGGTGAACTGTTTTTT	CASSLQGGELFF
TRBV11-3	TRBJ2-3	-	once	TGTGCCAGCAGCTCGGCTTGGGGAGATACGCAGTATTTT	CASSSAWGDTQYF
TRBV19	TRBJ1-1	TRBD1	-	TGTGCCAGTAGTATAGGCAGGGGGCCGGGCACTGAAGCTTTCTTT	CASSIGRGPGTEAFF
TRBV28	TRBJ2-3	-	-	TGTGCCAGCAGGACGACAGCTAGCACAGATACGCAGTATTTT	CASRTTASTDTQYF
TRBV14	TRBJ1-2	TRBD1	once	TGTGCCAGCAGCCCCCCCCTTACAGGGGCGAAAGCCACCTTC	CASSPPLTGAKATF
TRBV7-3	TRBJ2-5	TRBD1	once	TGTGCCAGCAGCTTGACAGGGGTACAAGAGACCCAGTACTTC	CASSLTGVQETQYF
TRBV28	TRBJ2-1	TRBD2	-	TGTGCCAGCGCAAAAGAAGCGGGATTGGGCAATGAGCAGTTCTTC	CASAKEAGLGNEQFF
TRBV28	TRBJ2-7	-	once	TGTGCCAGCGGATTAAAGTGGGAGCAGTACTTC	CASGLKWEQYF
TRBV18	TRBJ1-5	-	-	TGTGCCAGCTCACCGGCAAGCAGCAATCAGCCCCAGCATTTT	CASSPASSNQPQHF
TRBV7-3	TRBJ2-5	TRBD2	-	TGTGCCAGCAGCTTTCTAGCGGGACAAGAGACCCAGTACTTC	CASSFLAGQETQYF
TRBV5-1	TRBJ1-2	TRBD1	once	TGCGCCAGTGGACAGGGCGGTAAACTTAACTATGGCTACACCTTC	CASGQGGKLNYGYTF
TRBV4-3	TRBJ1-4	-	-	TGCGCCAGCAGCCAAGATAAGTTGGCTAATGAAAAACTGTTTTTT	CASSQDKLANEKLFF
TRBV27	TRBJ2-7	TRBD1	-	TGTGCCAGCAGTATCACAGGGGGCGCGAACTACGAGCAGTACTTC	CASSITGGANYEQYF
TRBV27	TRBJ1-6	-	-	TGTGCCAGCAGTTTAACGGGTAGCTCCTATAATTCACCCCTCCACTTT	CASSLTGSSYNSPLHF
TRBV19	TRBJ2-2	-	once	TGTGCCACGGCCCGCACCGGGGAGCTGTTTTTT	CATARTGELFF
TRBV30	TRBJ1-6	-	once	TGTGCCTGGAGTGTACCCGGGTCCTTCTCCTATAATTCACCCCTCCACTTT	CAWSVPGSFSYNSPLHF
TRBV9	TRBJ2-1	TRBD1	-	TGTGCCAGCAGCGTAGCGGGACAGGGTTGGGATGAGCAGTTCTTC	CASSVAGQGWDEQFF
TRBV18	TRBJ2-6	-	-	TGTGCCAGCTCAGCCGTCCTGGGGCACTCTGGGGCCAACGTCCTGACTTTC	CASSAVLGHSGANVLTF
TRBV6-2/TRBV6-3	TRBJ2-7	-	-	TGTGCCAGCAGTTCTTTACCTTCGAGCGAGCAGTACTTC	CASSSLPSSEQYF
TRBV6-1	TRBJ1-5	-	-	TGTGCCAGCAGTGAGGCCGGGTGGGATCAGCCCCAGCATTTT	CASSEAGWDQPQHF
TRBV2	TRBJ1-6	TRBD1	-	TGTGCCAGCCTCCGGGACAGACTCTATAATTCACCCCTCCACTTT	CASLRDRLYNSPLHF
TRBV9	TRBJ2-1	-	-	TGTGCCAGCAGTCAGAGCAATGAGCAGTTCTTC	CASSQSNEQFF
TRBV29-1	TRBJ1-5	-	once	TGCAGCGTCAACGAGGGGCCCGGAGATCAGCCCCAGCATTTT	CSVNEGPGDQPQHF
TRBV6-5	TRBJ1-1	-	-	TGTGCCAGCAGTTACTCGGGAGGACTTGCTTTCTTT	CASSYSGGLAFF
TRBV5-6	TRBJ2-3	-	-	TGTGCCAGCAGCTGGGGAGCGGACACTAGCACAGATACGCAGTATTTT	CASSWGADTSTDTQYF
TRBV11-1	TRBJ2-3	-	-	TGTGCCAGCAGCTTAGGAAGGGAGACAAGCACAGATACGCAGTATTTT	CASSLGRETSTDTQYF
TRBV5-4	TRBJ2-6	-	-	TGTGCCAGCAGCTTGGCAGGGCTTGGCGGGGCCAACGTCCTGACTTTC	CASSLAGLGGANVLTF
TRBV7-8	TRBJ1-5	-	few	TGTGCCAGCAGCTTTGTAACCAGGTATAGCAATCAGCCCCAGCATTTT	CASSFVTRYSNQPQHF
TRBV3-1/TRBV3-2	TRBJ2-7	-	few	TGTGCCAGCAGCCAAGACCCCCGAGGGACCAACGAGCAGTACTTC	CASSQDPRGTNEQYF
TRBV5-1	TRBJ2-3	-	-	TGCGCCAGCAGGCCCGGGCTGAGCACAGATACGCAGTATTTT	CASRPGLSTDTQYF
TRBV28	TRBJ2-3	-	-	TGTGCCAGCATGCGCGCAGATACGCAGTATTTT	CASMRADTQYF
TRBV13	TRBJ2-3	-	-	TGTGCCAGCAGCTTAGGGTCTACAGATACGCAGTATTTT	CASSLGSTDTQYF
TRBV28	TRBJ1-4	-	-	TGTGCCAGCAGTCCCGGTGGCAGGGTTGAAAAACTGTTTTTT	CASSPGGRVEKLFF
TRBV19	TRBJ1-5	TRBD1	-	TGTGCCAGTAGAGCAGGGGGCCAGCCCCAGCATTTT	CASRAGGQPQHF